The TCR beta chain under discussion was sequenced for a study of cytomegalovirus exposure and HLA in healthy donors. The PCR was carried out with 60 Vbeta primers and 13 Jbeta primers. Libraries were prepared by immunoSEQ multiplex PCR; TCRdb keeps only in-frame clonotypes and omits some of them. The sample lists about 140,000 clones, 60% to 85% occurring once. V dropped 0 bases and J dropped 2 bases, with 14 bases sitting between them. From germline, CDR1 is MNHEY and CDR2 SVGAGI. The CDR3 runs 16 residues. Whereas donors were nominally healthy upon sampling, unrecorded immune exposures were probable.

The source of this sequence is a female donor in good health and CMV-seropositive. V and J are TRBV6-5 and TRBJ2-7; no clear D. Sequencing was performed on PBMCs. CDR3 nucleotide sequence: TGTGCCAGCAGTTACTCGAGACTCTTAGGTCCCTACGAGCAGTACTTC. Amino acids: CASSYSRLLGPYEQYF.